The 25 T cell receptor beta chains in this list originate from one sample, sequenced in a study of OX40 agonist ivuxolimab in advanced cancers. The repertoire was sequenced with immunoSEQ multiplex PCR; TCRdb's copy has only in-frame clones and lacks some. The table lists tens of thousands of clones, around 91% of them singletons. This sample comprised CD4+ or CD8+ T cells sorted from blood, obtained in a trial of the OX40 agonist ivuxolimab. Source of these receptors: an adult with an advanced solid tumor such as melanoma, head and neck, liver or kidney cancer.

CDR3 sequence (DNA): TGTGCCAGCAGCTTAATGGGCAGGGGGAACACTGAAGCTTTCTTT. This codes for CASSLMGRGNTEAFF. The V call is TRBV7-3, the J call TRBJ1-1; possibly TRBD1 for D (6 bases). V was trimmed by 1 base and J by 1 base, leaving 10 bases between them. The CDR3 totals 15 residues. The germline V gene has CDR1 SGHTA and CDR2 FQGTGA.

The chain combines TRBV21-1 with TRBJ2-7; TRBD1 is the table's D call and was not checked against the DNA. TRBV21-1 is deemed a pseudogene. This CDR3 has 17 amino acids. The CDR3 reads CASSKALLGTALRGQYF. For the CDR3, the DNA is TGTGCCAGCAGCAAAGCGCTTTTGGGGACAGCCCTACGCGGGCAGTACTTC.

The chain has TRBV11-2 and TRBJ2-7; D is unresolved. The CDR3 runs to 11 residues. CDR1 and CDR2 (germline): SGHAT, FQNNGV. Between the trimmed V and J ends, which lost 5 bases and 2 bases, there was a span of 4 bases. CDR3 sequence reads: CASSTTYEQYF. The CDR3 DNA sequence: TGTGCCAGCAGCACCACCTACGAGCAGTACTTC.

The chain employs TRBV11-3 and TRBJ2-7; D gene unclear. V was clipped by 0 bases and J by 3 bases, with 3 bases between them. In germline, CDR1 is SGHNT, CDR2 YENEEA. The CDR3 covers 12 residues. In DNA, the CDR3 is TGTGCCAGCAGCTTAGAAATCTACGAGCAGTACTTC. Its translation: CASSLEIYEQYF.

The chain recombines TRBV19 with TRBJ2-3, with 7 bases aligning to TRBD2. Per germline, CDR1 LNHDA and CDR2 SQIVND (reference sequence). The CDR3 is made up of 14 amino acids. J gave up 1 base and V 8 bases, and 6 bases lay outside the gene matches. The DNA of the CDR3 is TGTGCCAGTCAAGGGCTAGCGGGCACAGATACGCAGTATTTT. Translating it yields CASQGLAGTDTQYF.

J is TRBJ1-1 and V is TRBV10-3; 7 nucleotides match TRBD1. The V segment lost 9 bases and the J segment 0 bases; nucleotides outside the gene matches: 16. CDR1 and CDR2 (germline): ENHRY, SYGVKD. The CDR3 totals 17 residues. CDR3 in amino acids: CAITKFGKGAVNTEAFF. CDR3 DNA: TGTGCCATTACCAAGTTCGGGAAGGGGGCTGTGAACACTGAAGCTTTCTTT.

This clone was counted only a few times. The chain couples TRBV28 to TRBJ1-5; D not certain. Trimming stripped 3 bases from V and 0 bases from J, with 3 bases between. The length of the CDR3 is 13 residues. Germline V gives CDR1 MDHEN, CDR2 SYDVKM. CDR3 sequence: CASSLDSNQPQHF. The DNA of the CDR3 is TGTGCCAGCAGTTTGGATAGCAATCAGCCCCAGCATTTT.

The chain combines TRBV19 with TRBJ1-2; possible D gene TRBD1, 5 bases. V lost 3 bases and J lost 7, with 15 bases in between. This CDR3 is built from 14 residues. CDR1 and CDR2 (germline): LNHDA, SQIVND (reference sequence). The CDR3 coding sequence is TGTGCCAGTAGTATTCGCCCGGGGGAAGGTGGCTACACCTTC. Its translation: CASSIRPGEGGYTF.

The chain joins TRBV11-3 to TRBJ2-4, with D hard to call. The germline V gene has CDR1 SGHNT and CDR2 YENEEA. The CDR3 has 12 residues. The germline V and J ends were trimmed by 4 bases and 5 bases, with 6 bases remaining between them. The DNA for the CDR3 is TGTGCCAGCAGCTCGACGGAAAACATTCAGTACTTC. This translates into CASSSTENIQYF.

The sample holds one count of this clone. The gene calls are TRBV11-2 and TRBJ2-3; a weak D match, TRBD2 (6 bases). Trimming stripped 1 base from V and 2 bases from J, with 13 bases between. The CDR3 has 16 residues. Germline V gene lookup returns CDR1 SGHAT and CDR2 FQNNGV. CDR3 amino acids: CASSLASGYITDTQYF. DNA for the CDR3: TGTGCCAGCAGCTTAGCCAGCGGGTATATCACAGATACGCAGTATTTT.

This chain links TRBV7-2 with TRBJ2-1; a possible D gene is TRBD2 (6 bases). Germline V lookup: CDR1 SGHTA, CDR2 FQGNSA. The CDR3 has 19 amino acids. The V gene lost 5 bases and the J gene lost 6 bases, with 29 bases spanning the gap. Written as DNA, the CDR3 is TGTGCCAGCAGCAACCCGCCGGGACTCTTTATGGGTGAGGGCAATGAGCAGTTCTTC. Protein: CASSNPPGLFMGEGNEQFF.

The V call is TRBV19, the J call TRBJ2-7; D might be TRBD2 (6 bases). The CDR3 sequence is 14 residues long. Germline V lookup: CDR1 LNHDA, CDR2 SQIVND (reference sequence). Between the trimmed V and J ends, which lost 4 bases and 1 base, there was a span of 11 bases. CDR3 DNA sequence: TGTGCCAGTAGTAATCGGGACTTATCCTACGAGCAGTACTTC. This gives the protein CASSNRDLSYEQYF.

CDR3 sequence: CASSMGGQDGEQYF. The CDR3 DNA is TGTGCCAGTAGCATGGGCGGCCAGGACGGCGAGCAGTACTTC. The chain couples TRBV19 to TRBJ2-7; D is unresolved. The germline V gene encodes CDR1 LNHDA and CDR2 SQIVND (reference sequence). The CDR3 spans 14 residues. Deletions cut 6 bases from V and 6 bases from J, with 18 bases between.

This clone was counted a few times. This chain uses TRBV6-6 with TRBJ2-5; D gene ambiguous. The V end was cut by 6 bases, the J end by 2 bases, with 16 bases between. This CDR3 spans 15 amino acids. CDR1 and CDR2 (germline): MNHNY, SVGAGI (reference sequence). CDR3 amino acids: CASSPTRGEQETQYF. CDR3 DNA: TGTGCCAGCAGCCCGACCCGTGGGGAACAAGAGACCCAGTACTTC.

This chain connects TRBV28 to TRBJ2-5, with D uncertain. CDR3 length equals 14 residues. The ends were cut back, 7 bases at V and 3 bases at J, with 15 bases in the middle. Per the germline V gene, CDR1 is MDHEN and CDR2 is SYDVKM. The CDR3 nucleotides read TGTGCCAGCACCTCCCAAGAACTTGAAGAGACCCAGTACTTC. Protein product: CASTSQELEETQYF.

V usage is TRBV5-4 and J usage is TRBJ2-7, with D perhaps given as TRBD1 or TRBD2 (5 bases each). This CDR3 contains 13 residues. Germline V gene lookup returns CDR1 SGHNT and CDR2 YYREEE (reference sequence). Trimming stripped 1 base from V and 7 bases from J, with 12 bases between. CDR3 nucleotide sequence: TGTGCCAGCAGCTTGTACGGGGCTGGGGAGCAGTACTTC. The encoded protein is CASSLYGAGEQYF.

The V call is TRBV7-3, the J call TRBJ2-7; 14 bases agree with TRBD2. Germline-derived CDR1 and CDR2 are SGHTA and FQGTGA. The V and J ends lost 2 bases and 5 bases, in that order; junction bases with no gene match: 5. There are 16 residues in the CDR3. The DNA of the CDR3 is TGTGCCAGCAGCTTAGGACTAGCGGGAGGCGCGCACGAGCAGTACTTC. The encoded protein is CASSLGLAGGAHEQYF. Filled out from reference TRBV7-3 and TRBJ2-7, the complete variable domain reads GAGVSQTPSNKVTEKGKYVELRCDPISGHTALYWYRQSLGQGPEFLIYFQGTGAADDSGLPNDRFFAVRPEGSVSTLKIQRTERGDSAVYLCASSLGLAGGAHEQYFGPGTRLTVT.

The chain has TRBV7-2 and TRBJ2-7, with 14 bases matching TRBD2. The CDR3 has 17 residues. V gave up 7 bases and J gave up 1 base; unmatched junction bases: 9. Germline CDR1 SGHTA, CDR2 FQGNSA. The CDR3 spells CASNPGLAGVGSYEQYF. CDR3 DNA: TGTGCCAGCAACCCGGGACTAGCGGGAGTGGGGTCCTACGAGCAGTACTTC.

The J gene is TRBJ2-7, the V gene TRBV6-5; D not certain. Germline CDR1 and CDR2: MNHEY and SVGAGI. With 6 bases removed from V and 4 bases from J, the gap between germline ends came to 7 bases. The CDR3 has 11 amino acids. CDR3 nucleotides: TGTGCCAGCAGACAGTTATACGAGCAGTACTTC. This encodes CASRQLYEQYF.

V gene TRBV7-9 combines with J gene TRBJ1-5; 7 bases map to TRBD1. With 1 base clipped from V and 9 bases from J, the junction kept 12 bases outside the gene matches. Looked up from germline, CDR1 is SEHNR and CDR2 is FQNEAQ (reference sequence). The CDR3 extends over 16 amino acids. The CDR3 region has the DNA TGTGCCAGCAGCTTAGGAGGGACAGACCCTCTGGGGCCCCAGCATTTT. Translation: CASSLGGTDPLGPQHF.

This clone appeared a single time. CDR3 sequence reads: CAWSPPPQGDEQYF. DNA for the CDR3: TGTGCCTGGAGTCCCCCACCCCAGGGGGACGAGCAGTACTTC. The chain couples TRBV30 to TRBJ2-7, with 7 bases matching TRBD1. The CDR3 consists of 14 residues. CDR1 is GTSNPN, CDR2 SVGIG, per germline (reference sequence). After removal of 2 bases from V and 5 bases from J, the junction contained 9 bases not matched to a gene.

The J gene is TRBJ2-2, the V gene TRBV5-1; D is uncertain. The CDR3 sequence is 12 residues long. V was cut by 0 bases and J by 8 bases, with 5 bases left in between. The germline V gene encodes CDR1 SGHRS and CDR2 YFSETQ. CDR3 nucleotide sequence: TGCGCCAGCAGCTTGGAGCTTGGGGAGCTGTTTTTT. This encodes CASSLELGELFF.

The gene calls are TRBV18 and TRBJ1-4; weak D call: TRBD1 (6 bases). Trimming removed 5 bases at V and 2 bases at J, with 15 bases between. The length of the CDR3 is 16 residues. Germline loops: CDR1 KGHSH, CDR2 LQKENI. CDR3 bases: TGTGCCAGCTCAAGCGAATTACAGGGCACTAATGAAAAACTGTTTTTT. The encoded protein is CASSSELQGTNEKLFF.

The chain uses TRBV7-9 and TRBJ2-1; D call uncertain. Germline CDR1 is SEHNR and CDR2 is FQNEAQ (reference sequence). V was shortened by 4 bases and J by 9 bases, with 13 bases between the two germline ends. This CDR3 is built from 13 residues. Written as DNA, the CDR3 is TGTGCCAGCAGCTATTTAGAGGTTGGTGAGCAGTTCTTC. Translated: CASSYLEVGEQFF.

The chain carries TRBV7-9 and TRBJ2-2; a possible D gene is TRBD2 (5 bases). The V gene lost 4 bases and the J gene lost 2 bases, with 11 bases spanning the gap. This CDR3 is 15 amino acids long. CDR1 is SEHNR and CDR2 is FQNEAQ in the germline V gene (reference sequence). CDR3 sequence reads: CASSSPSRNTGELFF. In DNA, the CDR3 is TGTGCCAGCAGCTCCCCTAGCCGCAACACCGGGGAGCTGTTTTTT.